A single sample gave rise to the 27 T cell receptor beta chains below, sequenced in a study of CD8+ T cells in alopecia areata. RNA extraction and reverse transcription yielded cDNA as sequencing template. TCRdb keeps only in-frame clones here, not all; method: immunoSEQ multiplex PCR. The repertoire holds more than 150,000 clones, roughly half seen once, with roughly a tenth in the top ten. Specified treatment: oral pan-JAK inhibitor, 5-10 mg twice daily. Specimen: CD8+ T cells sorted from blood, collected around week 53, from a patient treated with tofacitinib. Every receptor here comes from a human donor with alopecia areata.

This clone has just one count. The rearrangement uses TRBV5-1 and TRBJ1-1, with TRBD1 identical over 8 bases. The CDR3 consists of 15 residues. With V trimmed by 0 bases and J by 4 bases, 5 bases remained unmatched. The germline V gene has CDR1 SGHRS and CDR2 YFSETQ. CDR3 in amino acids: CASSLEGQGATEAFF. CDR3 coding DNA: TGCGCCAGCAGCTTGGAGGGCCAGGGGGCCACTGAAGCTTTCTTT.

The chain employs TRBV29-1 and TRBJ1-1, with 7 bases identical to TRBD1. The length of the CDR3 is 14 residues. Germline V gene sequence: CDR1 SQVTM, CDR2 ANQGSEA. V was pared by 4 bases and J by 4 bases, with 9 bases of the junction left unmatched. The CDR3 DNA follows: TGCAGCGTTGCAGGGGGTCAGAAGGGCACTGAAGCTTTCTTT. It translates to CSVAGGQKGTEAFF.

This chain joins TRBV7-9 and TRBJ1-5, with a weak D call TRBD1 (6 bases). The V and J ends lost 5 bases and 5 bases respectively, with 13 bases between them. The germline V gene encodes CDR1 SEHNR and CDR2 FQNEAQ (reference sequence). The CDR3 length is 14 residues. CDR3 bases: TGTGCCAGCAGCAAGGGGGGGTCACATCAGCCCCAGCATTTT. Translation gives CASSKGGSHQPQHF.

This clone was seen only a few times. The chain recombines TRBV5-1 with TRBJ2-1, with TRBD2 identical over 12 bases. V lost 4 bases, J lost 0 bases, and 8 bases stayed unmatched. This CDR3 comprises 18 residues. Germline assignment: CDR1 SGHRS and CDR2 YFSETQ. As DNA, the CDR3 is TGCGCCAGCAGCCGTACGAGGACTAGCGGGGTCTCCTACAATGAGCAGTTCTTC. The encoded protein is CASSRTRTSGVSYNEQFF.

The V gene is TRBV13, the J gene TRBJ2-3; D is undetermined. V gave up 3 bases and J gave up 4 bases, with 8 bases separating them. CDR1 is PRHDT, CDR2 FYEKMQ, per germline (reference sequence). CDR3 length equals 13 residues. The CDR3 nucleotides are TGTGCCAGCAGCTTTAATGGCGCAGATACGCAGTATTTT. Protein product: CASSFNGADTQYF.

This clone was found a few times. V gene TRBV5-1 combines with J gene TRBJ2-5; possible D gene TRBD1, 6 bases. This CDR3 region has 13 residues. Germline V gene data show CDR1 as SGHRS and CDR2 as YFSETQ. With 7 bases removed from V and 5 bases from J, the gap between germline ends came to 15 bases. CDR3 sequence reads: CASATQGMETQYF. CDR3 in DNA: TGCGCCAGCGCTACTCAGGGGATGGAGACCCAGTACTTC. Full variable domain (remainder filled in from reference TRBV5-1 and TRBJ2-5): KAGVTQTPRYLIKTRGQQVTLSCSPISGHRSVSWYQQTPGQGLQFLFEYFSETQRNKGNFPGRFSGRQFSNSRSEMNVSTLELGDSALYLCASATQGMETQYFGPGTRLLVL.

The chain uses TRBV27 and TRBJ1-2; unclear D gene. CDR3 size: 11 residues. The germline V gene encodes CDR1 MNHEY and CDR2 SMNVEV (reference sequence). V dropped 0 bases and J dropped 8 bases, with 4 bases sitting between them. CDR3 protein: CASSLSRGYTF. In DNA, the CDR3 is TGTGCCAGCAGTTTATCAAGGGGCTACACCTTC.

The CDR3 nucleotides read TGTGCCAGCAGCATGGGACAGGAGATCTACGAGCAGTACTTC. This sequence encodes CASSMGQEIYEQYF. The chain carries TRBV7-9 and TRBJ2-7; 8 nucleotides agree with TRBD1. Germline trimming cut 5 bases from V and 3 bases from J; bases unmatched to any gene: 6. The CDR3 is made up of 14 amino acids. The germline CDR1 and CDR2 sequences are SEHNR and FQNEAQ (reference sequence).

As for this clone: The sample contains more than one DNA sequence encoding this CDR3. This rearrangement joins TRBV5-6 to TRBJ2-7, with no clear D. The V end lost 0 bases, the J end lost 3 bases, and 7 bases lay between the germline ends. The CDR3 totals 13 residues. The germline V gene has CDR1 SGHDT and CDR2 YYEEEE. The CDR3 is CASSLGQIYEQYF. The CDR3 nucleotides are TGTGCCAGCAGCTTGGGCCAGATCTACGAGCAGTACTTC.

This clone showed up just a few times. This same CDR3 is encoded by further DNA sequences in the sample. The rearrangement uses TRBV5-6 and TRBJ1-5; D is uncertain. Trimming stripped 0 bases from V and 2 bases from J, with 12 bases between. The V gene's germline CDR1 is SGHDT and CDR2 YYEEEE. The CDR3 contains 16 residues. The CDR3 protein is CASSLGAGGGNQPQHF. CDR3 DNA: TGTGCCAGCAGCTTGGGGGCGGGAGGCGGCAATCAGCCCCAGCATTTT.

This clone appeared once. V usage is TRBV2 and J usage is TRBJ2-5; D gene unclear. Germline assignment: CDR1 SNHLY and CDR2 FYNNEI. This CDR3 has 11 amino acids. The V end lost 8 bases, the J end lost 10 bases, and 14 bases lay between the germline ends. Here the CDR3 DNA reads TGTGCCAGCTCCACACGGTTAGACCAGTACTTC. Translating it yields CASSTRLDQYF. The variable domain in full, with the rest retrieved from reference TRBV2 and TRBJ2-5, is EPEVTQTPSHQVTQMGQEVILRCVPISNHLYFYWYRQILGQKVEFLVSFYNNEISEKSEIFDDQFSVERPDGSNFTLKIRSTKLEDSAMYFCASSTRLDQYFGPGTRLLVL.

This chain connects TRBV19 to TRBJ2-7; the D gene is possibly TRBD1 (6 bases). This CDR3 contains 14 residues. V lost 3 bases and J lost 1, with 10 bases in between. Germline values: CDR1 LNHDA, CDR2 SQIVND (reference sequence). The CDR3: CASSMGAVSYEQYF. The CDR3 DNA reads as TGTGCCAGTAGTATGGGGGCCGTATCCTACGAGCAGTACTTC.

This clone has just a few counts. This rearrangement joins TRBV10-3 to TRBJ2-7; no definite D call. The CDR3 is 16 amino acids. In germline, CDR1 is ENHRY, CDR2 SYGVKD. Trimming took off 2 bases at V and 6 bases at J, with 20 bases between the two ends. CDR3 in amino acids: CAISETPGQTVVEQYF. The CDR3 nucleotides read TGTGCCATCAGTGAGACACCCGGCCAAACCGTGGTCGAGCAGTACTTC.

Many counts were recorded for this clone. This sequence joins TRBV2 and TRBJ2-7; D is possibly TRBD2 (5 bases). Germline V gene lookup returns CDR1 SNHLY and CDR2 FYNNEI. The CDR3 sequence is 11 residues long. V gave up 1 base and J gave up 10 bases, with 8 bases separating them. DNA of the CDR3: TGTGCCAGCAGTGAAGGACCGGGACAGTACTTC. It is translated as CASSEGPGQYF.

The CDR3 coding sequence is TGTGCCATCAGTGAGCCAGGGGGTTCCTACAATGAGCAGTTCTTC. Amino acid sequence: CAISEPGGSYNEQFF. The chain is built from TRBV10-3 and TRBJ2-1; 7 nucleotides agree with TRBD1. This CDR3 has 15 residues. In germline, CDR1 is ENHRY, CDR2 SYGVKD. V was clipped by 2 bases and J by 1 base; unmatched bases: 2.

V and J are TRBV27 and TRBJ2-2; TRBD2 aligns across 15 bases. Trimming at V came to 4 bases and at J to 6 bases, leaving 0 bases not matched to a gene. The CDR3 is 15 residues long. Looked up from germline, CDR1 is MNHEY and CDR2 is SMNVEV (reference sequence). The CDR3 is CASSWTSGGAGELFF. DNA of the CDR3: TGTGCCAGCAGTTGGACTAGCGGGGGGGCCGGGGAGCTGTTTTTT.

Written as DNA, the CDR3 is TGTGCCAGCAGCTTAGTCCCTAGACTCGGCACAGATACGCAGTATTTT. Protein sequence: CASSLVPRLGTDTQYF. The chain has TRBV7-9 and TRBJ2-3; D gene ambiguous. The CDR3 is 16 residues long. V gave up 1 base and J gave up 1 base, with 12 bases separating them. Germline V gives CDR1 SEHNR, CDR2 FQNEAQ (reference sequence).

The chain recombines TRBV2 with TRBJ1-1; the D gene is possibly TRBD1 (5 bases). The CDR3 runs 14 residues. The V and J ends lost 3 bases and 1 base respectively, with 9 bases between them. From germline, CDR1 is SNHLY and CDR2 FYNNEI. In DNA form, the CDR3 reads TGTGCCAGCAGTGACGTTGACAGGAACACTGAAGCTTTCTTT. Translating gives CASSDVDRNTEAFF.

This chain connects TRBV5-6 to TRBJ2-7; no definite D call. V lost 2 bases, J lost 6 bases, and 12 bases lay in between. The CDR3 has 13 residues. Per the germline V gene, CDR1 is SGHDT and CDR2 is YYEEEE. CDR3 amino acids: CASSFQPSLEQYF. The CDR3, as DNA: TGTGCCAGCAGCTTTCAGCCGAGCCTCGAGCAGTACTTC. The full variable domain, rest sourced from reference TRBV5-6 and TRBJ2-7, is DAGVTQSPTHLIKTRGQQVTLRCSPKSGHDTVSWYQQALGQGPQFIFQYYEEEERQRGNFPDRFSGHQFPNYSSELNVNALLLGDSALYLCASSFQPSLEQYFGPGTRLTVT.

The chain recombines TRBV30 with TRBJ1-2; D possibly corresponds to TRBD1 (5 bases). Looked up from germline, CDR1 is GTSNPN and CDR2 is SVGIG (reference sequence). This CDR3 comprises 13 residues. V was clipped by 4 bases and J by 10 bases, with 19 bases between them. The CDR3 region has the DNA TGTGCCTGGAATATGGGGGAAGGTTCCTCCTACACCTTC. Translated: CAWNMGEGSSYTF. Looking up the rest from reference TRBV30 and TRBJ1-2 gives the full variable domain: SQTIHQWPATLVQPVGSPLSLECTVEGTSNPNLYWYRQAAGRGLQLLFYSVGIGQISSEVPQNLSASRPQDRQFILSSKKLLLSDSGFYLCAWNMGEGSSYTFGSGTRLTVV.

The chain recombines TRBV7-6 with TRBJ2-7, with a possible D match to TRBD2 (7 bases). CDR3 length equals 16 residues. V was cut by 3 bases and J by 6 bases, with 21 bases left in between. Germline CDR1 and CDR2: SGHVS and FNYEAQ. The CDR3 nucleotides are TGTGCCAGCAGCTTGGGGGGGGGCCGCGGAACTGGCGAGCAGTACTTC. Translation gives CASSLGGGRGTGEQYF.

The CDR3 sequence is CASSSSGQINYGYTF. The DNA for the CDR3 is TGTGCCAGCAGCTCTTCGGGACAGATTAACTATGGCTACACCTTC. The gene calls are TRBV7-2 and TRBJ1-2, with 7 positions matching TRBD1. Trimming at V came to 4 bases and at J to 1 base, leaving 6 bases not matched to a gene. The germline V gene encodes CDR1 SGHTA and CDR2 FQGNSA. The CDR3 runs to 15 residues. Looking up the rest from reference TRBV7-2 and TRBJ1-2 gives the full variable domain: GAGVSQSPSNKVTEKGKDVELRCDPISGHTALYWYRQSLGQGLEFLIYFQGNSAPDKSGLPSDRFSAERTGGSVSTLTIQRTQQEDSAVYLCASSSSGQINYGYTFGSGTRLTVV.

This chain joins TRBV6-5 and TRBJ2-5, with 10 bases lining up with TRBD2. CDR1 and CDR2 (germline): MNHEY, SVGAGI. There are 15 residues in the CDR3. V was pared by 0 bases and J by 4 bases, with 2 bases of the junction left unmatched. The CDR3 nucleotides read TGTGCCAGCAGTTACTCGATAGCGGGGGGAGAGACCCAGTACTTC. Protein: CASSYSIAGGETQYF.

CDR3 sequence (DNA): TGCGCCAGCAGCTTGGCCAAATGGACGGCATCCTACGAGCAGTACTTC. It is translated as CASSLAKWTASYEQYF. The J gene is TRBJ2-7, the V gene TRBV5-1; the D is unclear. The CDR3 spans 16 residues. The germline CDR1 and CDR2 sequences are SGHRS and YFSETQ. Trimming left V 0 bases short and J 1 base short, with 14 bases between.

This clone was found a few times. The chain carries TRBV2 and TRBJ2-3, with TRBD2 matching 13 bases. The V and J ends lost 7 bases and 3 bases, in that order; junction bases with no gene match: 4. Germline V lookup: CDR1 SNHLY, CDR2 FYNNEI. The CDR3 extends over 15 amino acids. The CDR3 here is CASNGLAGATDTQYF. CDR3 nucleotide sequence: TGTGCCAGCAACGGACTAGCGGGGGCAACAGATACGCAGTATTTT. Full variable domain (missing parts from reference TRBV2 and TRBJ2-3): EPEVTQTPSHQVTQMGQEVILRCVPISNHLYFYWYRQILGQKVEFLVSFYNNEISEKSEIFDDQFSVERPDGSNFTLKIRSTKLEDSAMYFCASNGLAGATDTQYFGPGTRLTVL.

V is TRBV29-1 and J is TRBJ1-1; 10 bases match TRBD1. Germline V gene data show CDR1 as SQVTM and CDR2 as ANQGSEA. The CDR3 runs to 14 residues. The ends lost 7 bases at V and 3 bases at J; junction bases unmatched: 8. CDR3 loop: CSGQGAGGDTEAFF. The CDR3 DNA reads TGCAGCGGACAGGGGGCAGGGGGGGACACTGAAGCTTTCTTT.

The chain has TRBV29-1 and TRBJ2-1; no firm D call. This CDR3 is 11 amino acids long. Between the trimmed V and J ends, which lost 3 bases and 7 bases, there was a span of 7 bases. The germline CDR1 and CDR2 sequences are SQVTM and ANQGSEA. As DNA, the CDR3 is TGCAGCGTTGAGCTTGGAAATGAGCAGTTCTTC. This sequence encodes CSVELGNEQFF.